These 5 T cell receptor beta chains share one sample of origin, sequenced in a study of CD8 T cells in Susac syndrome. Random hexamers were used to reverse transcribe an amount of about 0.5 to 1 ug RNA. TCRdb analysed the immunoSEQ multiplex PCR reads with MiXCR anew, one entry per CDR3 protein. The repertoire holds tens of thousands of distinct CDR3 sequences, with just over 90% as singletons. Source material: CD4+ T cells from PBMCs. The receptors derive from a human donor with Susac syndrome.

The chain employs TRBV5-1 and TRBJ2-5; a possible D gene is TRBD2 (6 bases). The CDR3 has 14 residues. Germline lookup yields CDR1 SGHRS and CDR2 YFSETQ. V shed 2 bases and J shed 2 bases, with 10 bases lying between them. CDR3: CASSFQDYQETQYF. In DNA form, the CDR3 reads TGCGCCAGCAGCTTCCAGGACTATCAAGAGACCCAGTACTTC.

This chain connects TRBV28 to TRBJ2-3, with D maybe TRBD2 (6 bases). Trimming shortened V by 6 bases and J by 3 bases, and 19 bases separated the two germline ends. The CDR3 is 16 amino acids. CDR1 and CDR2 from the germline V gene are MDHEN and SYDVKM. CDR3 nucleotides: TGTGCCAGCAGCGAACACGGACCGGAGGGGACAGATACGCAGTATTTT. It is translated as CASSEHGPEGTDTQYF.

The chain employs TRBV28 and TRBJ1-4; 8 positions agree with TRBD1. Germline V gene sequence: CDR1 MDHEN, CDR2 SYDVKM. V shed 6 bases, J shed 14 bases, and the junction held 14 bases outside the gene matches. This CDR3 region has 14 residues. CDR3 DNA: TGTGCCAGCAGCTCGGCAGGAACAGGGGGACTTCTGTTTTTT. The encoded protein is CASSSAGTGGLLFF.

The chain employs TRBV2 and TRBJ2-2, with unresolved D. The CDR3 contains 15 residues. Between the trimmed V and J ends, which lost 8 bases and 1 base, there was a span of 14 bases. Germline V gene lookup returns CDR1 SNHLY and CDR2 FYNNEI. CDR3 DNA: TGTGCCAGCGATATTATAGGCAGGAACACCGGGGAGCTGTTTTTT. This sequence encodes CASDIIGRNTGELFF.

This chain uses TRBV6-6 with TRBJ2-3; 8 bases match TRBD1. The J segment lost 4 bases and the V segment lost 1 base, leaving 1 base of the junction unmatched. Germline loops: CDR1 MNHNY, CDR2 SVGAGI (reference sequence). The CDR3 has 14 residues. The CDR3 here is CASSYLQGADTQYF. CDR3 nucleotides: TGTGCCAGCAGTTACTTACAGGGGGCAGATACGCAGTATTTT.